This T cell receptor beta chain was captured by sequencing in a study of blood T cell repertoires in COVID-19. Study-level background: The study drew acute and convalescent COVID-19 samples from the United States, Italy and Spain.

Authors' data handling: Nucleated cell number was recorded as an estimate derived from reference gene primer amplification. TCRdb's table, derived via immunoSEQ multiplex PCR, lists solely in-frame clones and lacks some. That table gives V, J and clone size, and the DNA gave D and trimming. There are around 200,000 clones in the sample; about 83% occur only once, and around a sixth lies in the top ten. The CDR3 has 17 residues. Germline loops: CDR1 SGHTA, CDR2 FQGNSA. Trimming took off 2 bases at V and 2 bases at J, with 17 bases between the two ends. The source material was peripheral blood. The source is a person aged 70 to 85 with COVID-19, enrolled during active disease. The rearrangement joins TRBV7-2 to TRBJ2-3, with D perhaps matching TRBD1 (6 bases). DNA for the CDR3: TGTGCCAGCAGCTTATCAAGGGGGTTTGGGAACACAGATACGCAGTATTTT. Translation gives CASSLSRGFGNTDTQYF.